This TCR beta chain stems from a study of T cell responses to AZD1222 COVID-19 vaccine. Study results and caveats: Vaccination with two AZD1222 doses was followed by a rise in Spike-specific TCR breadth and depth.

About this clone: Its target is unknown.

Clones were read by immunoSEQ multiplex PCR, and TCRdb kept only the in-frame ones, dropping some. Of approximately 130,000 clones in the sample, over 85% were seen once. The V gene end was trimmed by 6 bases and the J gene end by 3 bases; junction bases not matched to a gene: 11. The CDR3 has 15 amino acids. Germline values: CDR1 KGHSH, CDR2 LQKENI. The chain combines TRBV18 with TRBJ2-7; 7 positions agree with TRBD2. The source material was peripheral blood, sampled on day 0 of AZD1222 vaccination. The receptor was isolated from an adult in good health. The CDR3 DNA reads TGTGCCAGCTCTCCAAGACGGAGCGGGGACTACGAGCAGTACTTC. As protein: CASSPRRSGDYEQYF.